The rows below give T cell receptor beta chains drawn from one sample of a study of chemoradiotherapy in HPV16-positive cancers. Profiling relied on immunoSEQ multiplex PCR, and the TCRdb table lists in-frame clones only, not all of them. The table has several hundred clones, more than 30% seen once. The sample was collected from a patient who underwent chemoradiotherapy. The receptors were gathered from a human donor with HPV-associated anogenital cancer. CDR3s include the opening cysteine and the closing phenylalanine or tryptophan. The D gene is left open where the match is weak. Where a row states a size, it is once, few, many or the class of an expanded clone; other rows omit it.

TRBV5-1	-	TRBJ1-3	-	CASSPTTAGNTIYF	TGCGCCAGCAGCCCTACGACTGCCGGAAACACCATATATTTT
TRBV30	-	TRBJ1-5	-	CAWRGDNSNQPQHF	TGTGCCTGGAGAGGAGACAATAGCAATCAGCCCCAGCATTTT
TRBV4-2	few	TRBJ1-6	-	CASGPSYNSPLHF	TGTGCCAGTGGCCCGTCCTATAATTCACCCCTCCACTTT
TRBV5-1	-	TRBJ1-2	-	CASSTTTGLTNYGYTF	TGCGCCAGCAGCACTACTACAGGGCTGACTAACTATGGCTACACCTTC
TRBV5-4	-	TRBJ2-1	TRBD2	CASSLAGGGQGRQFF	TGTGCCAGCAGCTTGGCGGGGGGGGGCCAAGGTAGGCAGTTCTTC
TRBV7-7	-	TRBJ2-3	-	CASSHSTSTDTQYF	TGTGCTAGCAGCCACTCGACTAGCACAGATACGCAGTATTTT
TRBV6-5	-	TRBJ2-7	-	CASSSGREQYF	TGTGCCAGCAGTTCGGGTCGCGAGCAGTACTTC
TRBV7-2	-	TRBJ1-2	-	CASSLARTAYGYTF	TGTGCCAGCAGCTTAGCTCGGACAGCTTATGGCTACACCTTC
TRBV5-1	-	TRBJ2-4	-	CASSPRVQDIQYF	TGCGCCAGCAGCCCCAGGGTCCAAGACATTCAGTACTTC
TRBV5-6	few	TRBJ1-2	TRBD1	CASSLDGTESSFYGYTF	TGTGCCAGCAGCTTGGATGGGACAGAGTCAAGTTTCTATGGCTACACCTTC
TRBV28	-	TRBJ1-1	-	CASSRGVGRTEAFF	TGTGCCAGCAGCCGCGGGGTAGGGCGGACTGAAGCTTTCTTT
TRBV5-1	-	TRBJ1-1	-	CASSLGGGDTEAFF	TGCGCCAGCAGCTTGGGGGGAGGGGACACTGAAGCTTTCTTT
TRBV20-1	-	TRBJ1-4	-	CSARDGGKLFF	TGCAGTGCTAGAGATGGGGGGAAACTGTTTTTT
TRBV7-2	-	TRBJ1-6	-	CASSFGGPISPLHF	TGTGCCAGCAGCTTCGGGGGGCCGATATCACCCCTCCACTTT
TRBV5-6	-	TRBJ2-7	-	CASSSLSGEQYF	TGTGCCAGCAGCTCACTCAGCGGCGAGCAGTACTTC
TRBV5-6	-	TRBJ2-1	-	CASSQYTYNEQFF	TGTGCCAGCAGCCAGTATACATACAATGAGCAGTTCTTC
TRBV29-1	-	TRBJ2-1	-	CSVEDGRAYSYNEQFF	TGCAGCGTTGAAGATGGCAGGGCCTACTCCTACAATGAGCAGTTCTTC
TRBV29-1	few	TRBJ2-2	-	CSVDGVGPNTGELFF	TGCAGCGTTGATGGGGTCGGACCAAACACCGGGGAGCTGTTTTTT
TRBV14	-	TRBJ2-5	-	CASSRRDYQETQYF	TGTGCCAGCAGCCGCCGGGACTACCAAGAGACCCAGTACTTC
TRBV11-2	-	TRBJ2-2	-	CASSLANTGELFF	TGTGCCAGCAGCTTGGCGAACACCGGGGAGCTGTTTTTT
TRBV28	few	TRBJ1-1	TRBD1	CASIDRVGDTEAFF	TGTGCCAGCATCGACAGGGTCGGGGACACTGAAGCTTTCTTT
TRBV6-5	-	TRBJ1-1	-	CASRGVGTEAFF	TGTGCCAGCAGGGGTGTGGGGACTGAAGCTTTCTTT
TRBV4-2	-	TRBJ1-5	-	CASSQVDIRGQPQHF	TGTGCCAGCAGCCAAGTGGATATAAGGGGACAGCCCCAGCATTTT
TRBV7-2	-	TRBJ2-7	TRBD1	CASRLRQGAGEQYF	TGTGCCAGCCGCCTCCGGCAGGGGGCGGGGGAGCAGTACTTC
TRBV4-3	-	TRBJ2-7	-	CASSQDVSYEQYF	TGCGCCAGCAGCCAAGACGTTTCCTACGAGCAGTACTTC
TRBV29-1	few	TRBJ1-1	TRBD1	CSAPGQLNTEAFF	TGCAGCGCGCCGGGACAGCTGAACACTGAAGCTTTCTTT
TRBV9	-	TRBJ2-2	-	CASSVAGGPGELFF	TGTGCCAGCAGCGTCGCAGGGGGGCCCGGGGAGCTGTTTTTT
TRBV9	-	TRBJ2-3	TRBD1	CASSVSTSRGRSGTDTQYF	TGTGCCAGCAGCGTTTCAACCTCCAGGGGGCGTAGTGGCACAGATACGCAGTATTTT
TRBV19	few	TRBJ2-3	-	CASSIGQGIPLDTQYF	TGTGCCAGTAGTATAGGGCAGGGGATTCCCTTAGATACGCAGTATTTT
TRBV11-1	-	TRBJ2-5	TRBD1	CASSTGGRGETQYF	TGTGCCAGCAGCACAGGGGGTCGAGGGGAGACCCAGTACTTC
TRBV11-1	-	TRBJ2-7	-	CASSSKGLYEQYF	TGTGCCAGCAGCTCAAAAGGACTCTACGAGCAGTACTTC
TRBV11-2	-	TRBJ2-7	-	CASSLDSRDKYSYEQYF	TGTGCCAGCAGCTTAGATTCCCGGGACAAGTACTCCTACGAGCAGTACTTC
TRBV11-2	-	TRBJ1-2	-	CASSPWGGAHYGYTF	TGTGCCAGCAGCCCGTGGGGGGGGGCTCACTATGGCTACACCTTC
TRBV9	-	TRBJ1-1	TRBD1	CASSVVGTGGNTEAFF	TGTGCCAGCAGCGTAGTGGGGACAGGGGGTAACACTGAAGCTTTCTTT
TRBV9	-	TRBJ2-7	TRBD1	CASSGQGAYEQYF	TGTGCCAGCAGCGGACAGGGGGCTTACGAGCAGTACTTC
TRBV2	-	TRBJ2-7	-	CASTIAISSYEQYF	TGTGCCAGCACCATAGCGATTAGCTCCTACGAGCAGTACTTC
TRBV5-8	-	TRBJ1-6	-	CASSLGEGSPLHF	TGTGCCAGCAGCTTAGGGGAAGGATCACCCCTCCACTTT
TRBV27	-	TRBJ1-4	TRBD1	CASSLWTGGNEKLFF	TGTGCCAGCAGTTTATGGACAGGGGGTAATGAAAAACTGTTTTTT
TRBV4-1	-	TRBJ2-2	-	CASSFGENTGELFF	TGCGCCAGCAGCTTTGGGGAGAACACCGGGGAGCTGTTTTTT
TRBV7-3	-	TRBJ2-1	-	CASSITGTDEQFF	TGTGCCAGCAGCATCACAGGGACCGATGAGCAGTTCTTC
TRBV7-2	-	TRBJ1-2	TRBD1	CASNIGTGAYGYTF	TGTGCCAGCAACATAGGGACAGGGGCCTATGGCTACACCTTC
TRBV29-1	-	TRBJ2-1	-	CSVGGEQFF	TGCAGCGTGGGGGGTGAGCAGTTCTTC
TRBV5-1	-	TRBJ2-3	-	CASGHDAGTDTQYF	TGCGCCAGCGGACATGATGCAGGGACGGATACGCAGTATTTT
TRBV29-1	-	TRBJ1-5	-	CSVAIGNTNQPQHF	TGCAGCGTTGCCATCGGGAACACTAATCAGCCCCAGCATTTT
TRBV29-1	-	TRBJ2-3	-	CSVLGADTQYF	TGCAGCGTGCTGGGGGCAGATACGCAGTATTTT
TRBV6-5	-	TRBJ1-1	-	CASSLGVNTEAFF	TGTGCCAGCAGTTTAGGAGTCAACACTGAAGCTTTCTTT
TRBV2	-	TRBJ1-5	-	CASSERVMLGNQPQHF	TGTGCCAGCAGTGAACGCGTAATGCTTGGCAATCAGCCCCAGCATTTT
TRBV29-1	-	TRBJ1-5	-	CSVDRTGPPPQHF	TGCAGCGTTGATAGAACAGGGCCTCCTCCCCAGCATTTT
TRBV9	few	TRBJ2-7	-	CASSVSWGSSYEQYF	TGTGCCAGCAGCGTTTCGTGGGGGAGCTCCTACGAGCAGTACTTC
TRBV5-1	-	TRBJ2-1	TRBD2	CASSLAGREDNEQFF	TGCGCCAGCAGCTTGGCCGGGAGGGAGGACAATGAGCAGTTCTTC
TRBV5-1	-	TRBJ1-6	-	CASSLGHRDSPLHF	TGCGCCAGCAGCTTGGGTCACCGGGATTCACCCCTCCACTTT
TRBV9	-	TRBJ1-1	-	CASSVSVWTEAFF	TGTGCCAGCAGCGTATCGGTGTGGACTGAAGCTTTCTTT
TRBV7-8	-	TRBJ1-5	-	CASSLGSDGWEPQHF	TGTGCCAGCAGCTTAGGTTCGGACGGGTGGGAGCCCCAGCATTTT
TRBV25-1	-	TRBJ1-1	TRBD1	CASAGGTEAFF	TGTGCCAGCGCAGGGGGTACTGAAGCTTTCTTT
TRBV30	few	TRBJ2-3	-	CAGEGDTQYF	TGTGCCGGTGAGGGAGATACGCAGTATTTT
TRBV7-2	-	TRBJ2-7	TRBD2	CASNQEGTRYEQYF	TGTGCCAGCAACCAGGAGGGGACTAGGTACGAGCAGTACTTC
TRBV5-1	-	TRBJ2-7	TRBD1	CASSPPGQKYEQYF	TGCGCCAGCAGCCCACCGGGACAGAAATACGAGCAGTACTTC